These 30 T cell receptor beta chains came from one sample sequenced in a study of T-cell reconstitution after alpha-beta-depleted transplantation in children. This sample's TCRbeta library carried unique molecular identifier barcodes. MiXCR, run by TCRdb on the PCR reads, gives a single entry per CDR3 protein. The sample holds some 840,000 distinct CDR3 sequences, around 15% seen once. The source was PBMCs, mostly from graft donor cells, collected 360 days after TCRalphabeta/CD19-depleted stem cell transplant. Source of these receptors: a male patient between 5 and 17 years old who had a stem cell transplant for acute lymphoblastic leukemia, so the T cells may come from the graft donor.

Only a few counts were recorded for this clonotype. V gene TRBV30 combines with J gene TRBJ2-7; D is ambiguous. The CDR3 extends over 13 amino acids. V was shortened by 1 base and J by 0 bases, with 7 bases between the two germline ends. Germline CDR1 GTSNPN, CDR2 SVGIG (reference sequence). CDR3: CAWSGSLSYEQYF. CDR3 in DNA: TGTGCCTGGAGTGGCTCCCTCTCCTACGAGCAGTACTTC.

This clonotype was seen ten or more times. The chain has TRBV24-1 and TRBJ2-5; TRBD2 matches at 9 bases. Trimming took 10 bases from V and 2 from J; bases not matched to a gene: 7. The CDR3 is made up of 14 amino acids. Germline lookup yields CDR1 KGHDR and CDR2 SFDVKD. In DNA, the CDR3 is TGTGCCACTCGGAGCGGGAGGCAGCAAGAGACCCAGTACTTC. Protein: CATRSGRQQETQYF.

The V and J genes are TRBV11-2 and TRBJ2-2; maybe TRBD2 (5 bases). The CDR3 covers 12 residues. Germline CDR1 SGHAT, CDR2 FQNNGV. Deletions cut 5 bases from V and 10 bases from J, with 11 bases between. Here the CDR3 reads CASSPQAAELFF. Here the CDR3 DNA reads TGTGCCAGCAGCCCCCAAGCGGCGGAGCTGTTTTTT. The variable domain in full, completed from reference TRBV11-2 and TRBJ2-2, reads EAGVAQSPRYKIIEKRQSVAFWCNPISGHATLYWYQQILGQGPKLLIQFQNNGVVDDSQLPKDRFSAERLKGVDSTLKIQPAKLEDSAVYLCASSPQAAELFFGEGSRLTVL.

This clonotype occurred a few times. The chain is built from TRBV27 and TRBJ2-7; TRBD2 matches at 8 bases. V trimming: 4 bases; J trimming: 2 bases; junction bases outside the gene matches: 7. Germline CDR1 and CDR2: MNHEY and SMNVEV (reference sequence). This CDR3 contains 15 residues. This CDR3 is CASSSIAGTPYEQYF. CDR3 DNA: TGTGCCAGCAGTTCAATAGCGGGGACACCCTACGAGCAGTACTTC.

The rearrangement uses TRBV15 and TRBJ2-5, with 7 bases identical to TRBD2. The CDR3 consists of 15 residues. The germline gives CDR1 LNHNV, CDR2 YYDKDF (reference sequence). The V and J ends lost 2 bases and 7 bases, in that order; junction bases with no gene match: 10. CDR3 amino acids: CATSRTPETGGTQYF. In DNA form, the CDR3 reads TGTGCCACCAGCAGAACTCCCGAAACGGGGGGGACCCAGTACTTC.

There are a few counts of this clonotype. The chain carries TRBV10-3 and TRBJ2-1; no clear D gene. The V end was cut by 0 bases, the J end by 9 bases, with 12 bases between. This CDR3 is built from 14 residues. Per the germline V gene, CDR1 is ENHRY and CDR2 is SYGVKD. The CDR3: CAISESNSLSEQFF. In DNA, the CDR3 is TGTGCCATCAGTGAGTCAAATAGCCTTAGTGAGCAGTTCTTC.

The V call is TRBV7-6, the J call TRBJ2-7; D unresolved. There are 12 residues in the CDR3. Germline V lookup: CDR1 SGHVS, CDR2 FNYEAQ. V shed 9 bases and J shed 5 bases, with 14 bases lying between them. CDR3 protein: CASLDGKHEQYF. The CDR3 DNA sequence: TGTGCCAGTTTGGACGGCAAGCACGAGCAGTACTTC.

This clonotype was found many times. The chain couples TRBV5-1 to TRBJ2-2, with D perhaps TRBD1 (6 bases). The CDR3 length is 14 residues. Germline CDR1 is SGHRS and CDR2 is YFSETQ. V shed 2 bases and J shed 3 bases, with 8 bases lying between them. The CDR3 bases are TGCGCCAGCAGCTTCAACAGGGACACCGGGGAGCTGTTTTTT. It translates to CASSFNRDTGELFF.

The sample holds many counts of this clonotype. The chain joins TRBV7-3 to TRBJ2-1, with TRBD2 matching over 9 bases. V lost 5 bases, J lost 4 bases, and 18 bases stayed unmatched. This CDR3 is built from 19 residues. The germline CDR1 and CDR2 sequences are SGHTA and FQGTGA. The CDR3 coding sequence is TGTGCCAGCAGCCCAGTACCCGCGTCACTAGCGGGTTATTACAATGAGCAGTTCTTC. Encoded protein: CASSPVPASLAGYYNEQFF.

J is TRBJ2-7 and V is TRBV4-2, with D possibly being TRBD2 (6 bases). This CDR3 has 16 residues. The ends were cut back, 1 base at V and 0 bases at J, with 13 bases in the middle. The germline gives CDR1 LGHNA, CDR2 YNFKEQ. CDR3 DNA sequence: TGTGCCAGCAGCCAAGGACGGGGGAGTACCTCCTACGAGCAGTACTTC. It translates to CASSQGRGSTSYEQYF.

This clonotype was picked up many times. The CDR3 nucleotides read TGTGCCAGCAGTTTCTGGTCTAGCGGAACACTTTATTACACAGATACGCAGTATTTT. Residues: CASSFWSSGTLYYTDTQYF. The chain joins TRBV12-3 or TRBV12-4 to TRBJ2-3; 7 bases fit TRBD2. This CDR3 comprises 19 residues. Unmatched junction bases numbered 17, after V lost 3 bases and J lost 2 bases.

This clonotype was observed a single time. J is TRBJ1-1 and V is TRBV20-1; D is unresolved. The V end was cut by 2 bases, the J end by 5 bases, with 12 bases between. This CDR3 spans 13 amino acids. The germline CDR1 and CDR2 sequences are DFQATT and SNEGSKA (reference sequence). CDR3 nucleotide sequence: TGCAGTGCTAGAAGCAGGAGTGGGACTGAAGCTTTCTTT. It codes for CSARSRSGTEAFF.

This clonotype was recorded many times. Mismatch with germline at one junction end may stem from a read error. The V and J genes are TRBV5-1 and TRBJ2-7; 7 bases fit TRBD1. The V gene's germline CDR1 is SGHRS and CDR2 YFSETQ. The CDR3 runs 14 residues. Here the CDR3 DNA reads TGTGCCAGCAGCTTAGACAGGGTGGGGTACGAGCAGTACTTC. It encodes CASSLDRVGYEQYF. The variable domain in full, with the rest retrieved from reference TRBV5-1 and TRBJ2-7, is KAGVTQTPRYLIKTRGQQVTLSCSPISGHRSVSWYQQTPGQGLQFLFEYFSETQRNKGNFPGRFSGRQFSNSRSEMNVSTLELGDSALYLCASSLDRVGYEQYFGPGTRLTVT.

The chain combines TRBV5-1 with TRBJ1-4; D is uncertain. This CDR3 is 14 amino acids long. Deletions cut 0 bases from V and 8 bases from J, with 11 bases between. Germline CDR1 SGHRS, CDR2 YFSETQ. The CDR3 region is CASSLAPVGEKLFF. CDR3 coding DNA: TGCGCCAGCAGCTTGGCGCCGGTGGGGGAAAAACTGTTTTTT.

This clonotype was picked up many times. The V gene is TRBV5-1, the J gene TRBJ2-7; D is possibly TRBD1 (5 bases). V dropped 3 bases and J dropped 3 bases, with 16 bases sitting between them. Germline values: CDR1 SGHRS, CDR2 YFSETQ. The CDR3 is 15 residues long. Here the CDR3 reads CASSWGPGFDYEQYF. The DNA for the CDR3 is TGCGCCAGCAGCTGGGGTCCAGGGTTCGACTACGAGCAGTACTTC. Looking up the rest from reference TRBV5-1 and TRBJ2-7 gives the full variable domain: KAGVTQTPRYLIKTRGQQVTLSCSPISGHRSVSWYQQTPGQGLQFLFEYFSETQRNKGNFPGRFSGRQFSNSRSEMNVSTLELGDSALYLCASSWGPGFDYEQYFGPGTRLTVT.

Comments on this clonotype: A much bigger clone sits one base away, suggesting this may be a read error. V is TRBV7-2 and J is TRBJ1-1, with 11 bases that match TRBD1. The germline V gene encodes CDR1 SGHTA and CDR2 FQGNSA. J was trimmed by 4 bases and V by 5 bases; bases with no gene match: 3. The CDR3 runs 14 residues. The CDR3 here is CASSPDRGRTEAFF. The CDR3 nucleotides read TGTGCCAGCAGCCCGGACAGGGGGCGCACTGAAGCTTTCTTT.

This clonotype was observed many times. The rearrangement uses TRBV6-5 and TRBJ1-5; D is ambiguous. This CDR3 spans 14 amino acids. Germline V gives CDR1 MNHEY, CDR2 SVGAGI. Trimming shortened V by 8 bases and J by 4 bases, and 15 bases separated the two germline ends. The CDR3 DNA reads TGTGCCAGCTGTCTCGAGGCCTTTAATCAGCCCCAGCATTTT. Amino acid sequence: CASCLEAFNQPQHF.

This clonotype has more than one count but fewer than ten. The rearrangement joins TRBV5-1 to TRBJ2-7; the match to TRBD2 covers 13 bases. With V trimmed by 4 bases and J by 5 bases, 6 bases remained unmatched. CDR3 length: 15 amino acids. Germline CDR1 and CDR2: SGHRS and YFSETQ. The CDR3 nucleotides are TGCGCCAGCAGCGTTCGGACTAGCGGGAGCCACGAGCAGTACTTC. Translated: CASSVRTSGSHEQYF.

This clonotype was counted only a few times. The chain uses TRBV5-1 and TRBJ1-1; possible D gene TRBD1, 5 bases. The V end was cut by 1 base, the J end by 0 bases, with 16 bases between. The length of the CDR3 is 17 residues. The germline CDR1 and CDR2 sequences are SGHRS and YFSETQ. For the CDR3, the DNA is TGCGCCAGCAGCTTGACTCCCGCAGGGCGGATGAACACTGAAGCTTTCTTT. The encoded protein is CASSLTPAGRMNTEAFF.

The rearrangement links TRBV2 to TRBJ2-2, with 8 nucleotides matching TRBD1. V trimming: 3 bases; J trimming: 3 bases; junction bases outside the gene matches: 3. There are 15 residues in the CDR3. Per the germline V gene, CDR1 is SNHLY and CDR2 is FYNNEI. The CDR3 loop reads CASSEDRVYTGELFF. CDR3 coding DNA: TGTGCCAGCAGTGAGGACAGGGTCTACACCGGGGAGCTGTTTTTT.

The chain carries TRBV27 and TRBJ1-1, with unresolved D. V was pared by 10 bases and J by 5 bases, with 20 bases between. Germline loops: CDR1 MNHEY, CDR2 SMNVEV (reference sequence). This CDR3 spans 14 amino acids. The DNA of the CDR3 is TGTGCCACCAATAAGTTTGTGGGGTTAACTGAAGCTTTCTTT. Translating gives CATNKFVGLTEAFF.

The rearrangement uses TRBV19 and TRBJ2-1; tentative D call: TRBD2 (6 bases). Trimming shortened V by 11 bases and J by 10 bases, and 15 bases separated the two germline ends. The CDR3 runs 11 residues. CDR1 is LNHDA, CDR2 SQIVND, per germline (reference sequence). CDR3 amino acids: CAVWDFTEQFF. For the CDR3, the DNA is TGTGCCGTATGGGACTTCACAGAGCAGTTCTTC.

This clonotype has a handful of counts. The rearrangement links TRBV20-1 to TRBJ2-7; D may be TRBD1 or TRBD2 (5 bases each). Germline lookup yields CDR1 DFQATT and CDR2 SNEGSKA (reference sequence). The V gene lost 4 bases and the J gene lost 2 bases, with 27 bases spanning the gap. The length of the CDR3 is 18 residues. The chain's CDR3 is CSAKGTSGLGADPYEQYF. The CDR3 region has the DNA TGCAGTGCTAAAGGGACCTCGGGTCTGGGCGCCGACCCCTACGAGCAGTACTTC.

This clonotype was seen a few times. CDR3 loop: CASSLEGQENQPQHF. The CDR3 region has the DNA TGCGCCAGCAGCTTGGAGGGACAGGAAAATCAGCCCCAGCATTTT. The chain employs TRBV5-1 and TRBJ1-5; 8 nucleotides align to TRBD1. V lost 0 bases to trimming and J lost 4 bases; unmatched junction nucleotides: 3. Germline V gene lookup returns CDR1 SGHRS and CDR2 YFSETQ. The CDR3 runs 15 residues.

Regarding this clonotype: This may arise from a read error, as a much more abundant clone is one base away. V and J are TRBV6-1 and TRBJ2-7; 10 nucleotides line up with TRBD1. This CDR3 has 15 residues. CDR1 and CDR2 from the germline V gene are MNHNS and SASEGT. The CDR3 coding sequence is TGTGCCAGCAGTCCTGACAGGGGGCTCGGGTACGGGCAGTACTTC. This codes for CASSPDRGLGYGQYF.

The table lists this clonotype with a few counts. CDR3: CASSLGGGVFWDEQFF. In DNA, the CDR3 is TGTGCCAGCAGCTTGGGTGGGGGCGTCTTTTGGGATGAGCAGTTCTTC. The V gene is TRBV7-9, the J gene TRBJ2-1, with a weak D call TRBD1 (6 bases). There are 16 residues in the CDR3. The ends were cut back, 3 bases at V and 8 bases at J, with 20 bases in the middle. Germline CDR1 is SEHNR and CDR2 is FQNEAQ (reference sequence). Full variable domain (missing parts from reference TRBV7-9 and TRBJ2-1): DTGVSQNPRHKITKRGQNVTFRCDPISEHNRLYWYRQTLGQGPEFLTYFQNEAQLEKSRLLSDRFSAERPKGSFSTLEIQRTEQGDSAMYLCASSLGGGVFWDEQFFGPGTRLTVL.

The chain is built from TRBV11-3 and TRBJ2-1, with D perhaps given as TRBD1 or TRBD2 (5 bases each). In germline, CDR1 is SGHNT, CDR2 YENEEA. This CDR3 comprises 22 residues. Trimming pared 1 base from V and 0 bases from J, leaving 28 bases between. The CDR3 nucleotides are TGTGCCAGCAGCTTAGGAGCCGGATTCGGCCGAGGGGAACCCAGCTCCTACAATGAGCAGTTCTTC. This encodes CASSLGAGFGRGEPSSYNEQFF.

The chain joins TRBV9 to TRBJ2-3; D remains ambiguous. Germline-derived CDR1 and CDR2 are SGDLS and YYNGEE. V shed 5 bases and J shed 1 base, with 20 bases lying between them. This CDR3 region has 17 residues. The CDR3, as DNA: TGTGCCAGCAGAGCCCCCTGGGGTAACTATGGCACAGATACGCAGTATTTT. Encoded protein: CASRAPWGNYGTDTQYF.

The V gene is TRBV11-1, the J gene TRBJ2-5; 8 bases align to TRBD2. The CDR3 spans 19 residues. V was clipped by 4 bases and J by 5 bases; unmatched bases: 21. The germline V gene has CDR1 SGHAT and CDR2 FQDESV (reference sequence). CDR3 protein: CASSSRARREGGLAETQYF. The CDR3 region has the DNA TGTGCCAGCAGCTCACGAGCCCGACGGGAGGGGGGATTGGCGGAGACCCAGTACTTC.

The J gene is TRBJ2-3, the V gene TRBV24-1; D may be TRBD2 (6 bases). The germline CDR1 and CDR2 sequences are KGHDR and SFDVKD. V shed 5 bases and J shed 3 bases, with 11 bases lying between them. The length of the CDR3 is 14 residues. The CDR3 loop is CATSAGVWTDTQYF. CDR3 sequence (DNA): TGTGCCACCAGTGCGGGAGTTTGGACAGATACGCAGTATTTT.